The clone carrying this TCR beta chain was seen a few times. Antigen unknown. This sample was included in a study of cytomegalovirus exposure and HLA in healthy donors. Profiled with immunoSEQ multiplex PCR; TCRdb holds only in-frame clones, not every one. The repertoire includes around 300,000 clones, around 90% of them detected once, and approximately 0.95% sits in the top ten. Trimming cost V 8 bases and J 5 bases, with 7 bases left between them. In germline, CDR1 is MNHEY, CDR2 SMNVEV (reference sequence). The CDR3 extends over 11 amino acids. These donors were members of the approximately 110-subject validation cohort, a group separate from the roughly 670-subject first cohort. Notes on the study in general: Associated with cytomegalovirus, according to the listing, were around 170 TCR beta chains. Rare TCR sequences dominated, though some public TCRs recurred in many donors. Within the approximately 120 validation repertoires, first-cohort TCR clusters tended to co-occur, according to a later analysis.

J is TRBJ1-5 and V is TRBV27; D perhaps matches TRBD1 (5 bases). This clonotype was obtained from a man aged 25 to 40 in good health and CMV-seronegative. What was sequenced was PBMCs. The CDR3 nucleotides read TGTGCCAGCGGCAGGGATCAGCCCCAGCATTTT. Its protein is CASGRDQPQHF.